These T cell receptor beta chains were read from a single sample in a study of T cell responses to AZD1222 COVID-19 vaccine. Here immunoSEQ multiplex PCR was the method, and the copy in TCRdb shows in-frame clones only, minus some. The sample shows 160,000 or so clones, roughly nine tenths of them seen only once. The source material was peripheral blood, sampled on day 0 of AZD1222 vaccination. The receptor set was obtained from an adult in good health. The CDR3 runs from the conserved cysteine through the conserved F or W. D genes are given only for firm matches. Expanded clones get a size class; other rows say once, few or many, or leave the size out.

DNA: TGTGCCAGCAGCTACCTGGCGGGAGCGCCAGATACGCAGTATTTT
CDR3: CASSYLAGAPDTQYF
size: NA
J: TRBJ2-3
D: TRBD2
V: TRBV5-6

DNA: TGTGCCAGCAGCCGCGGGACGGCTAGCAATCAGCCCCAGCATTTT
CDR3: CASSRGTASNQPQHF
size: NA
J: TRBJ1-5
D: NA
V: TRBV3-1/TRBV3-2

DNA: TGTGCCACCAGCAGAAGCCGGGACAGGGGAGAACAGCCCCAGCATTTT
CDR3: CATSRSRDRGEQPQHF
size: once
J: TRBJ1-5
D: TRBD1
V: TRBV15

DNA: TGCGCCAGCAGAATGGGACTAGATACCTACAATGAGCAGTTCTTC
CDR3: CASRMGLDTYNEQFF
size: NA
J: TRBJ2-1
D: TRBD2
V: TRBV5-1

DNA: TGCAGCGTGTACGGGACGGTGAACAATGAGCAGTTCTTC
CDR3: CSVYGTVNNEQFF
size: NA
J: TRBJ2-1
D: NA
V: TRBV29-1

DNA: TGTGCCAGCAGCTTAGAAGGATTTGAAGCTTTCTTT
CDR3: CASSLEGFEAFF
size: NA
J: TRBJ1-1
D: NA
V: TRBV7-2

DNA: TGCAGCGTTGAAGCGGTCGCTCACGAAGCTTTCTTT
CDR3: CSVEAVAHEAFF
size: NA
J: TRBJ1-1
D: NA
V: TRBV29-1

DNA: TGCGCCAGCAGCCAAGCTGGAAACACCATATATTTT
CDR3: CASSQAGNTIYF
size: NA
J: TRBJ1-3
D: NA
V: TRBV4-1

DNA: TGTGCCAGTAGTATAGGTTTAGAAGAGCAGTTCTTC
CDR3: CASSIGLEEQFF
size: NA
J: TRBJ2-1
D: NA
V: TRBV19

DNA: TGTGCCAGCAGCAGGGACAGATTAGACCAGAACACTGAAGCTTTCTTT
CDR3: CASSRDRLDQNTEAFF
size: NA
J: TRBJ1-1
D: TRBD1
V: TRBV5-8